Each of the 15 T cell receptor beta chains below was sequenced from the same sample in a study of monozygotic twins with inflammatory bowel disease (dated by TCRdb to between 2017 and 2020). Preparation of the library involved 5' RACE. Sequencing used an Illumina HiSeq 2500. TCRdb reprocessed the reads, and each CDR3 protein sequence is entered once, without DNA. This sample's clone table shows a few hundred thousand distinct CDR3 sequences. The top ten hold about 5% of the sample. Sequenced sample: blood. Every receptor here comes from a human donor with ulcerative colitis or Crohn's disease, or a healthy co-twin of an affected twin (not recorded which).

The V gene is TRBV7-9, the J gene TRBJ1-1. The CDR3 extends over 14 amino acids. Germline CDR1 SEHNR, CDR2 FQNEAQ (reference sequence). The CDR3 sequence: CASSKRTENTEAFF.

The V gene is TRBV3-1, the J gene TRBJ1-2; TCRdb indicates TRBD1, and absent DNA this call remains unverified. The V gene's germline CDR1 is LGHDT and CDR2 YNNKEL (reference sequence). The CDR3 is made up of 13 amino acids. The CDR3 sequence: CASSQARGYGYTF.

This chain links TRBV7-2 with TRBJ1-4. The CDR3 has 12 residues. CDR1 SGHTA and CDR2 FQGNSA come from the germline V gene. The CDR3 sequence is CASSFKAEKLFF.

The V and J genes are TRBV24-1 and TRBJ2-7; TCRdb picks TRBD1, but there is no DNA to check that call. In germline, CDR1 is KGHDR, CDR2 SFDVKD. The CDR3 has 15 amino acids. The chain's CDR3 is CATSDYGTGTDEQYF.

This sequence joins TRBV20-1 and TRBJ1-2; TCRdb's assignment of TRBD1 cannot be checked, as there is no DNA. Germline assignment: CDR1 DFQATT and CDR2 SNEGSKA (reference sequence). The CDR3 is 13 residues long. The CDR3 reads CSAWTGRNYGYTF.

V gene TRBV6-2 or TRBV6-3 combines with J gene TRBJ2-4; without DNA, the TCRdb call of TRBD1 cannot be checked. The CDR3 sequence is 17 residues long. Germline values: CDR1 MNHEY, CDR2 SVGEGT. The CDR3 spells CASSTGPTGLAKNIQYF.

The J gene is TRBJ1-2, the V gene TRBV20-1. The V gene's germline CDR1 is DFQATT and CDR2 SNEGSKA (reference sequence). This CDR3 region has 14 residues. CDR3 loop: CSAKTENSNYGYTF.

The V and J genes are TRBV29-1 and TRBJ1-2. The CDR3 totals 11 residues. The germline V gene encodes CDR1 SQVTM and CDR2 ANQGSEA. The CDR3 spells CSVVTAYGYTF.

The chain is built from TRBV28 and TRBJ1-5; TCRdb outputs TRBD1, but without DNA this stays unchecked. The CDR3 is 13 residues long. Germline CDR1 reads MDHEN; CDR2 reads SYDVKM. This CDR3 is CATEGTGNQPQHF.

CDR3 in amino acids: CASNSLAGGLQTQYF. V gene TRBV6-1 combines with J gene TRBJ2-5; TCRdb gives TRBD2 as the D gene, but with no DNA this cannot be confirmed. The germline V gene encodes CDR1 MNHNS and CDR2 SASEGT. This CDR3 has 15 amino acids.

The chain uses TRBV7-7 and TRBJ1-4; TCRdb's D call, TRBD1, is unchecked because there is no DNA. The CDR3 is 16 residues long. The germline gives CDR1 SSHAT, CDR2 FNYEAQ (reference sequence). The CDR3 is CAPISPQGAANEKLFF.

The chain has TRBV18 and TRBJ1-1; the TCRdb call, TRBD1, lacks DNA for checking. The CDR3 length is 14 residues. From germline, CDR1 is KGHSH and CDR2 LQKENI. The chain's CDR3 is CASSPDRVNTEAFF.

CDR3 amino acids: CASSLRILEFF. The chain uses TRBV7-7 and TRBJ2-1. This CDR3 is 11 amino acids long. Germline loops: CDR1 SSHAT, CDR2 FNYEAQ (reference sequence). Drawing the rest from reference TRBV7-7 and TRBJ2-1, the complete variable domain is GAGVSQSPRYKVTKRGQDVTLRCDPISSHATLYWYQQALGQGPEFLTYFNYEAQPDKSGLPSDRFSAERPEGSISTLTIQRTEQRDSAMYRCASSLRILEFFGPGTRLTVL.

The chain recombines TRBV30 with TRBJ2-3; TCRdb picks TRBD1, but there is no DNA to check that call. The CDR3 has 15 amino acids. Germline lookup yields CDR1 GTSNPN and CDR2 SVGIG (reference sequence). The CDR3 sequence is CAWTPGLGNTDTQYF.

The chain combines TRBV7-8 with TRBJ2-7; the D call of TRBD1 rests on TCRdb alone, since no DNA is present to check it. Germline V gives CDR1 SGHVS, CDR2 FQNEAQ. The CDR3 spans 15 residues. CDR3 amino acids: CASSLYQGIFYEQYF.